This is a list of T cell receptor beta chains from one sample in a study of blood T cell repertoires in COVID-19. The repertoire was sequenced with immunoSEQ multiplex PCR; TCRdb's copy has only in-frame clones and lacks some. The sample consists of some 97,000 clones, roughly 80% of them appearing once. Input material: peripheral blood. The receptors derive from a man over 45 with active or convalescent COVID-19. CDR3s include the opening cysteine and the closing phenylalanine or tryptophan. The D gene is left open where the match is weak. Only part of the rows carry a size: once, few, many, or a class if the clone is expanded.

>TRBJ2-5|TRBV11-3|-|once
TGTGCCAGCAGCTACCTAGCGCACGACCAAGAGACCCAGTACTTC
CASSYLAHDQETQYF
>TRBJ1-5|TRBV11-1|-|-
TGTGCCAGCAGTCGCAGTAGCAATCAGCCCCAGCATTTT
CASSRSSNQPQHF
>TRBJ2-3|TRBV5-4|TRBD1|-
TGTGCCAGCAGCTCGGGACAGGGGGCTAGGGATACGCAGTATTTT
CASSSGQGARDTQYF
>TRBJ1-2|TRBV30|-|-
TGTGCCTGGAGTCTAGGACAGAACTATGGCTACACCTTC
CAWSLGQNYGYTF
>TRBJ2-3|TRBV9|-|-
TGTGCCAGCAGCGTAGCTACTTTGTCCCACACAGATACGCAGTATTTT
CASSVATLSHTDTQYF
>TRBJ1-1|TRBV6-5|-|-
TGTGCCAGCAGTTACAGCGAGTTGAACACTGAAGCTTTCTTT
CASSYSELNTEAFF
>TRBJ1-4|TRBV5-6|-|-
TGTGCCAGCAGCGCCGGGGGAGGTGGGGAAAAACTGTTTTTT
CASSAGGGGEKLFF
>TRBJ2-7|TRBV11-3|TRBD2|-
TGTGCCAGCAGCTTAAAGGGACTACCAACTCGCGAGCAGTACTTC
CASSLKGLPTREQYF
>TRBJ2-5|TRBV5-1|-|-
TGCGCCAGCAGCGTGATGGAGCGAGAGACCCAGTACTTC
CASSVMERETQYF
>TRBJ1-1|TRBV18|-|-
TGTGCCAGCTCACCAGGGGGCCCTGAAGCTTTCTTT
CASSPGGPEAFF
>TRBJ2-7|TRBV29-1|-|-
TGCAGCGTTGTTTTAGTAGGACTGGGCGAGCAGTACTTC
CSVVLVGLGEQYF
>TRBJ2-1|TRBV6-5|-|-
TGTGCCAGCAGCGACGTAGGGAGCTCCTACAATGAGCAGTTCTTC
CASSDVGSSYNEQFF
>TRBJ2-1|TRBV6-5|TRBD1|-
TGTGCCAGCAGTAAACAGGGGGCGGCAACGGGTGAGCAGTTCTTC
CASSKQGAATGEQFF
>TRBJ2-5|TRBV11-3|-|-
TGTGCCAGCGGTAGACAGCCACAAGAGACCCAGTACTTC
CASGRQPQETQYF
>TRBJ2-3|TRBV7-2|-|-
TGTGCCAGCAGCTTAAGTCCGGGGGTCACAGATACGCAGTATTTT
CASSLSPGVTDTQYF
>TRBJ2-1|TRBV2|-|-
TGTGCCAGCAGTGAAGGACTAGGGTACAATGAGCAGTTCTTC
CASSEGLGYNEQFF
>TRBJ2-1|TRBV7-3|TRBD2|-
TGTGCCAGCAGCCTCCAGAGCGGGAGGACCCTAGGTGAGCAGTTCTTC
CASSLQSGRTLGEQFF
>TRBJ2-1|TRBV3-1/TRBV3-2|-|-
TGTGCCAGCAGCCTCGGAGCTGAGCAGTTCTTC
CASSLGAEQFF
>TRBJ2-2|TRBV30|-|-
TGTGCCTGGAGTTCCCCTTATACCGGGGAGCTGTTTTTT
CAWSSPYTGELFF
>TRBJ1-5|TRBV2|-|-
TGTGCCAGCAGTGAGTGGACACTAAATCAGCCCCAGCATTTT
CASSEWTLNQPQHF
>TRBJ2-1|TRBV20-1|TRBD2|-
TGCAGTGCTAGTAAAGCGGGGGGCTACAATGAGCAGTTCTTC
CSASKAGGYNEQFF
>TRBJ1-2|TRBV7-8|TRBD1|-
TGTGCCAGCAGCTTGCGAGCAGGGGGCGTCTATGACTATGGCTACACCTTC
CASSLRAGGVYDYGYTF